The clone carrying this T cell receptor beta chain was seen a few times. Its antigen is currently unknown. There are 14 residues in the CDR3. V was cut by 6 bases and J by 0 bases, with 14 bases left in between. CDR1 and CDR2 (germline): SQVTM, ANQGSEA. TCRdb itself ran the RT-PCR reads through MiXCR, one entry per CDR3 protein. This repertoire shows 550,000 to 800,000 distinct CDR3 sequences, about 15% found once; its top ten account for around 7.3%. The sample comes from a study of response to subunit inactivated influenza vaccine. Study outcomes and limitations: The authors suggested that few new T cells are recruited per seasonal influenza vaccination.

V is TRBV29-1 and J is TRBJ1-2, with D possibly matching TRBD1 (6 bases). The input for sequencing was PBMCs from blood, taken approximately 15 days before vaccination. The TCR sequence derives from a man in his fifties who received an inactivated influenza vaccine. The CDR3 spells CSVLTNRANYGYTF. CDR3 DNA sequence: TGCAGCGTCCTTACTAACAGGGCTAACTATGGCTACACCTTC. The full variable domain, completed using reference TRBV29-1 and TRBJ1-2, is SAVISQKPSRDICQRGTSLTIQCQVDSQVTMMFWYRQQPGQSLTLIATANQGSEATYESGFVIDKFPISRPNLTFSTLTVSNMSPEDSSIYLCSVLTNRANYGYTFGSGTRLTVV.